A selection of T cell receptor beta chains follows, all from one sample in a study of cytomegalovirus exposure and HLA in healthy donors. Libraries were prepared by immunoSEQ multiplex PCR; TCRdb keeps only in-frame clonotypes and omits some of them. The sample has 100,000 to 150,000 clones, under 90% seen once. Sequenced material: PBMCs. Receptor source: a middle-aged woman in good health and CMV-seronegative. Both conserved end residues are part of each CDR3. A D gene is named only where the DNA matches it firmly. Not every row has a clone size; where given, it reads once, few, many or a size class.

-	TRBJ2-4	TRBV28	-	TGTGCCAGCAGTTCAGGCCAGGGGATGAACATTCAGTACTTC	CASSSGQGMNIQYF
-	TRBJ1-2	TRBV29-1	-	TGCAGCGTTGAGCCCCGGACGGCGCGGGTCGGCTACACCTTC	CSVEPRTARVGYTF
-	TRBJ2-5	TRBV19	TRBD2	TGTGCCAGTAGCCCTGGTGTAGGCGGGGGGAGAGGATCGGAGACCCAGTACTTC	CASSPGVGGGRGSETQYF
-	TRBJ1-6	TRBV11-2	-	TGTGCCAGCAGCTTAGGGACAGCTAATTCACCCCTCCACTTT	CASSLGTANSPLHF
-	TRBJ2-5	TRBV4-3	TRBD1	TGCGCCAGCAGCCGCAAACAGGGGGCTATGGAGACCCAGTACTTC	CASSRKQGAMETQYF
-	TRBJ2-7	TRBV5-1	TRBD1	TGCGCCAGCAGCTTGCAAGGGACAGGATTCTACGAGCAGTACTTC	CASSLQGTGFYEQYF
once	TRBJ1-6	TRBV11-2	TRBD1	TGTGCCAGCAGCCGCGGGACAGTCCTCCACTTT	CASSRGTVLHF
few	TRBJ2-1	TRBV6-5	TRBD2	TGTGCCAGCAGATCCTCTAGCGGGACCAATGAGCAGTTCTTC	CASRSSSGTNEQFF
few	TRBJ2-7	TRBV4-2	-	TGTGCCAGCAGCCAAGATCCAGGTCGACAGCAGTACTTC	CASSQDPGRQQYF
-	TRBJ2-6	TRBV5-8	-	TGTGCCAGCAGCTTTGTTCCATCTGGGGCCAACGTCCTGACTTTC	CASSFVPSGANVLTF
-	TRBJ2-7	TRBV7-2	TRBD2	TGTGCCAGCAGCTTATTAAGCGGGGGCGGGTCGGGCGAGCAGTACTTC	CASSLLSGGGSGEQYF
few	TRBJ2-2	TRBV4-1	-	TGCGCCAGCAGCCAAGTAGCCGGGGAGCTGTTTTTT	CASSQVAGELFF
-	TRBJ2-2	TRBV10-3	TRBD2	TGTGCCATCACCGGGACTAGCGGGAGGGCACGGACCGGGGAGCTGTTTTTT	CAITGTSGRARTGELFF
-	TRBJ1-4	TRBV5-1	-	TGCGCCAGCAGCTTCGATTTCGGAGGGGAGAAAAAACTGTTTTTT	CASSFDFGGEKKLFF
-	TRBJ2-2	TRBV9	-	TGTGCCAGCAGCTCCGGGGGACTGAACACCGGGGAGCTGTTTTTT	CASSSGGLNTGELFF
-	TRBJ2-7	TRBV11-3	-	TGTGCCAGCAGCCGAGGTACCTCCTACGAGCAGTACTTC	CASSRGTSYEQYF
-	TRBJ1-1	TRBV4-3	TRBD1	TGCGCCAGCAGCCAAGAAGGGACAGCGAACACTGAAGCTTTCTTT	CASSQEGTANTEAFF
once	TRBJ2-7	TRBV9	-	TGTGCCAGCAGCGCTGCAGGGACCTACGAGCAGTACTTC	CASSAAGTYEQYF
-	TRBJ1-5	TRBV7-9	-	TGTGCCAGCAGCTCCGGACAGAGGCAGCCCCAGCATTTT	CASSSGQRQPQHF
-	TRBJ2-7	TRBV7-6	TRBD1	TGTGCCAGCAGTTGGCCGGGACAGGGTATCTACGAGCAGTACTTC	CASSWPGQGIYEQYF
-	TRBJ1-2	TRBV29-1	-	TGCAGCCTTGAAGCCGGGTATGGCTACACCTTC	CSLEAGYGYTF
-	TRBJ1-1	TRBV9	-	TGTGCCAGCAGCGTAGTCCGGAGCGGTGAAGCTTTCTTT	CASSVVRSGEAFF